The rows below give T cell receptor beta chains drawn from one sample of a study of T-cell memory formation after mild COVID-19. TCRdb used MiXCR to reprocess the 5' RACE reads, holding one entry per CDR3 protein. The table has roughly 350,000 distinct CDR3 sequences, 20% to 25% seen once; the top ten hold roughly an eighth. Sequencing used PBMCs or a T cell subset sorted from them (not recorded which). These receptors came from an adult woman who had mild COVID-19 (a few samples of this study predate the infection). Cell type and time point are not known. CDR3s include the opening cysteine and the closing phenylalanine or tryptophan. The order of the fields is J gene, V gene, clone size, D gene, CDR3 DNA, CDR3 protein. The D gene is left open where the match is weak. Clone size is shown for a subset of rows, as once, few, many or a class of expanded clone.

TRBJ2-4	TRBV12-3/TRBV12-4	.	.	TGTGCCAGCAGCCGAGGTCCCCCTCCTCTAGCCAAAAACATTCAGTACTTC	CASSRGPPPLAKNIQYF
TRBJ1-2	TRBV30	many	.	TGTGCCTGGAGCCCGGGCTGGGGCTATGGCTACACCTTC	CAWSPGWGYGYTF
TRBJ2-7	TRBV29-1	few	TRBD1	TGCAGCGTAGCCGGGACAGGGGCTTCCCCCTACGAGCAGTACTTC	CSVAGTGASPYEQYF
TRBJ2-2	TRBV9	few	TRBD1	TGTGCCAGCAGCGCCGCGCTACAGGGGAAAACCGGGGAGCTGTTTTTT	CASSAALQGKTGELFF
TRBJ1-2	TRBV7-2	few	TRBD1	TGTGCCAGCAGCTTAGCCGGGACAGGGTCTCAAAGGGGCTACACCTTC	CASSLAGTGSQRGYTF
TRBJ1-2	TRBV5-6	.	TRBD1	TGTGCCAGCAGGTTGCGACAGGGACACTATGGCTACACCTTC	CASRLRQGHYGYTF
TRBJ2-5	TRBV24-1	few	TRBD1	TGTGCCACCAGTGATTTTGACAGGGATGGGACCCAGTACTTC	CATSDFDRDGTQYF
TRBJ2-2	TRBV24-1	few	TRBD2	TGTGCCACCAGTGATCCCCGGGAGGGGCCCGTCACCGGGGAGCTGTTTTTT	CATSDPREGPVTGELFF
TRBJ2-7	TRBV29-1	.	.	TGCAGCGTCCGACTGGAGAGCGACGAGCAGTACTTC	CSVRLESDEQYF
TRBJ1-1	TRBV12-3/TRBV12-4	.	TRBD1	TGTGCCAGCAGATCCGGGACAGGGGGCACTGAAGCTTTCTTT	CASRSGTGGTEAFF
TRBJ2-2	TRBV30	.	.	TGTGCCCTTCGCGGGGCCACCGGGGAGCTGTTTTTT	CALRGATGELFF
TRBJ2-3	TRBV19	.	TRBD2	TGTGCCAGTAGTAGCGGGAGGGCCGGCAACACAGATACGCAGTATTTT	CASSSGRAGNTDTQYF
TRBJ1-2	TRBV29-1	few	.	TGCAGCGTTGTGTTGAGATATGGCTACACCTTC	CSVVLRYGYTF
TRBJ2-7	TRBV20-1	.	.	TGCAGTGCTAGATTGGGGGGAGATGGCTACGAGCAGTACTTC	CSARLGGDGYEQYF